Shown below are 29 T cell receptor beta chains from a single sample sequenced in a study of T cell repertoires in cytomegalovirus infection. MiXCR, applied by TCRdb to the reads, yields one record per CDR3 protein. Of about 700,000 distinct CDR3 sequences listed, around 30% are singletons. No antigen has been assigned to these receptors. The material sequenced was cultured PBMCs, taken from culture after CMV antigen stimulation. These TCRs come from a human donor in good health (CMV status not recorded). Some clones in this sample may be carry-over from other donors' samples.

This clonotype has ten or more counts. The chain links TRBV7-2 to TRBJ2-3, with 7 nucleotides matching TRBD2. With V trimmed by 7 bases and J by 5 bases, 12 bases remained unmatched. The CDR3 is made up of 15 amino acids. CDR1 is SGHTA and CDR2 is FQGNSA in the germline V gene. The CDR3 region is CASTVVSGRGDTQYF. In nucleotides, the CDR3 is TGTGCCAGCACCGTGGTTAGTGGGAGGGGAGATACGCAGTATTTT.

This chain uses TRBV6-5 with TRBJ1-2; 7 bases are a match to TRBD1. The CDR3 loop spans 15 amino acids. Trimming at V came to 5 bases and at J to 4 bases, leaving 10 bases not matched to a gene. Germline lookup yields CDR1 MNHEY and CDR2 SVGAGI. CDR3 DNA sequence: TGTGCCAGCAGTATAAGGACAGGCCTGAGCTATGGCTACACCTTC. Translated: CASSIRTGLSYGYTF.

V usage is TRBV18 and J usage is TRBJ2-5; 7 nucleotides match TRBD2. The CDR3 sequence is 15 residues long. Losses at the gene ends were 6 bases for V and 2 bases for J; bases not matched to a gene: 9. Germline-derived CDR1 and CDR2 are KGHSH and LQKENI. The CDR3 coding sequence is TGTGCCAGCTCGATGCAGCGGGGCACTCAAGAGACCCAGTACTTC. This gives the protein CASSMQRGTQETQYF. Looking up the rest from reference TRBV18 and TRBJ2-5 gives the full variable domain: NAGVMQNPRHLVRRRGQEARLRCSPMKGHSHVYWYRQLPEEGLKFMVYLQKENIIDESGMPKERFSAEFPKEGPSILRIQQVVRGDSAAYFCASSMQRGTQETQYFGPGTRLLVL.

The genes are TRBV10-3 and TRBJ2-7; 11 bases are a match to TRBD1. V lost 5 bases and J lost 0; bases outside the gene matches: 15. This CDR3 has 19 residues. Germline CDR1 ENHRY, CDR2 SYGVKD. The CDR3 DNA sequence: TGTGCCATCAGTCGAGGATTGGGACAGGGGGTCCCCGGCTCCTACGAGCAGTACTTC. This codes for CAISRGLGQGVPGSYEQYF.

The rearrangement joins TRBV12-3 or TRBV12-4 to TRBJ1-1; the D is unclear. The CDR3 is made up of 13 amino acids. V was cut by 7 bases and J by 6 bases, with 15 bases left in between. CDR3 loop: CASTLSRWPEAFF. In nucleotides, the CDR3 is TGTGCCAGCACCCTGAGTAGGTGGCCTGAAGCTTTCTTT.

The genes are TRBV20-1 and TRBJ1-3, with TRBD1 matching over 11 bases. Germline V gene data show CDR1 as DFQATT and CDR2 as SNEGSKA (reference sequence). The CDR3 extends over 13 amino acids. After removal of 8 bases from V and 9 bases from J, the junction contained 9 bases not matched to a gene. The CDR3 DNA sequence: TGCAGTACGATAGGACAGGGGGCCGGCACCATATATTTT. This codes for CSTIGQGAGTIYF.

CDR3 coding DNA: TGCGCCAGCAGCACGGTGACTAGCTCCTACAATGAGCAGTTCTTC. Translation gives CASSTVTSSYNEQFF. The chain is built from TRBV5-1 and TRBJ2-1, with D possibly TRBD2 on 6 matching bases. Germline CDR1 SGHRS, CDR2 YFSETQ. V lost 4 bases, J lost 0 bases, and 11 bases lay in between. The CDR3 contains 15 residues.

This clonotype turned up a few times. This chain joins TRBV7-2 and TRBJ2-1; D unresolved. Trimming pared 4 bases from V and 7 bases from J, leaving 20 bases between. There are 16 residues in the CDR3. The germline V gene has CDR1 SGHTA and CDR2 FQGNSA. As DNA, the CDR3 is TGTGCCAGCAGCTCCCGTAGTGCGTCCTGGCGTAATGAGCAGTTCTTC. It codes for CASSSRSASWRNEQFF.

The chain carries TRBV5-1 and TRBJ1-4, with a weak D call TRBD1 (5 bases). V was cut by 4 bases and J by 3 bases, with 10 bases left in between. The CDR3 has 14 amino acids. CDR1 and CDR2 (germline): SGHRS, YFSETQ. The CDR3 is CASSPGPSNEKLFF. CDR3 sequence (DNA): TGCGCCAGCAGCCCGGGGCCTTCTAATGAAAAACTGTTTTTT.

CDR3 DNA sequence: TGTGCCAGCAGTTCAACACTAGCGGGAGCACTATCCTACGAGCAGTACTTC. Protein: CASSSTLAGALSYEQYF. The rearrangement joins TRBV7-9 to TRBJ2-7; TRBD2 matches at 11 bases. The CDR3 runs 17 residues. Germline lookup yields CDR1 SEHNR and CDR2 FQNEAQ (reference sequence). V gave up 6 bases and J gave up 1 base; unmatched junction bases: 11. The full variable domain, rest sourced from reference TRBV7-9 and TRBJ2-7, is DTGVSQNPRHKITKRGQNVTFRCDPISEHNRLYWYRQTLGQGPEFLTYFQNEAQLEKSRLLSDRFSAERPKGSFSTLEIQRTEQGDSAMYLCASSSTLAGALSYEQYFGPGTRLTVT.

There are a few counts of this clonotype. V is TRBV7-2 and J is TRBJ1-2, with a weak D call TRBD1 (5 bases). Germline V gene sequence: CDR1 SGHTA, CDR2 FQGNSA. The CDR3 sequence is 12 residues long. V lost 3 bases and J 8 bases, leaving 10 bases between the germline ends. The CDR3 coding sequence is TGTGCCAGCAGCTTCAGGGCACGAGGCTACACCTTC. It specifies CASSFRARGYTF.

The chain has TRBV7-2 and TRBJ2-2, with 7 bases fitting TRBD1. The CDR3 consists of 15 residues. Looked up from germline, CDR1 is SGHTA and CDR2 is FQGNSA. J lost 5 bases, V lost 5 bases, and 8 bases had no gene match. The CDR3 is CASSDRVFPTGELFF. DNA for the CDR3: TGTGCCAGCAGCGACAGGGTTTTTCCTACCGGGGAGCTGTTTTTT.

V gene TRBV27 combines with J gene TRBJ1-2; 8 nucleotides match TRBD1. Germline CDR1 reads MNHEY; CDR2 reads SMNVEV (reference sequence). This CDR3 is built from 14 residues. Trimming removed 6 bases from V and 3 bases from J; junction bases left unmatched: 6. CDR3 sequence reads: CASSRRGQDYGYTF. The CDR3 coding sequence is TGTGCCAGCAGCCGCCGGGGACAGGACTATGGCTACACCTTC.

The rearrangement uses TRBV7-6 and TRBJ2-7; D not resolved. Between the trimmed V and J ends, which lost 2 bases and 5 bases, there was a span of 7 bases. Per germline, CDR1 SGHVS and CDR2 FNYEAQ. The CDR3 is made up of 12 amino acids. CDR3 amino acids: CASSLQTDEQYF. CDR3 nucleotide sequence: TGTGCCAGCAGCTTACAAACAGACGAGCAGTACTTC.

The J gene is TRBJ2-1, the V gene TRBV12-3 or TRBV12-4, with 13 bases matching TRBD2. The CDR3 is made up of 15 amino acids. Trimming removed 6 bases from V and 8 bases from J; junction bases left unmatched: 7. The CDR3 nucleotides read TGTGCCAGCAGCCTAACTAGCGGGGGGGCCTATGAGCAGTTCTTC. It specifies CASSLTSGGAYEQFF.

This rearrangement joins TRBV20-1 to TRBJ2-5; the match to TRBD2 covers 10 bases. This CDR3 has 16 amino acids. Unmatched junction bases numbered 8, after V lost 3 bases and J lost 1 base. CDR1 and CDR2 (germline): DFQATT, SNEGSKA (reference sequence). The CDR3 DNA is TGCAGTGCTAGCGGGGCTAGCGGGAGTGCCCAAGAGACCCAGTACTTC. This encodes CSASGASGSAQETQYF.

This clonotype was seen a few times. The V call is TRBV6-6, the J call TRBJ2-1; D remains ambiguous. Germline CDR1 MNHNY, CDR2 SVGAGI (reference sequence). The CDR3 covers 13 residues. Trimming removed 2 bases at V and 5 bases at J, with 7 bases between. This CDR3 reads CASSYEQNNEQFF. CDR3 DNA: TGTGCCAGCAGTTACGAACAGAACAATGAGCAGTTCTTC.

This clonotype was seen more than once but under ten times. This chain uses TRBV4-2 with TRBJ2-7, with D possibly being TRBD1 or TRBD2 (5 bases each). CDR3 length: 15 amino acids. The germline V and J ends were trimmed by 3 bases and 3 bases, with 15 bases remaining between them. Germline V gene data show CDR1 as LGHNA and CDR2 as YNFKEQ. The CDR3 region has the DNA TGTGCCAGCAGCCAGGGAGTAAGGGGCGGCTACGAGCAGTACTTC. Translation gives CASSQGVRGGYEQYF.

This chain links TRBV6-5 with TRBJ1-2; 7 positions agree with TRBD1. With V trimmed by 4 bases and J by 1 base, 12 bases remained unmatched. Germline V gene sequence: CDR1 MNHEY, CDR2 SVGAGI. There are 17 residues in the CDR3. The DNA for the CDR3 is TGTGCCAGCAGTTTAAGACAGGGAGTTGGGCTTAACTATGGCTACACCTTC. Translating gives CASSLRQGVGLNYGYTF.

CDR3: CASSPGLPGETQYF. The CDR3 bases are TGTGCCAGCTCACCTGGACTACCGGGAGAGACCCAGTACTTC. The chain recombines TRBV18 with TRBJ2-5; a possible D gene is TRBD2 (6 bases). This CDR3 contains 14 residues. The germline V and J ends were trimmed by 3 bases and 4 bases, with 12 bases remaining between them. Germline V gene lookup returns CDR1 KGHSH and CDR2 LQKENI.

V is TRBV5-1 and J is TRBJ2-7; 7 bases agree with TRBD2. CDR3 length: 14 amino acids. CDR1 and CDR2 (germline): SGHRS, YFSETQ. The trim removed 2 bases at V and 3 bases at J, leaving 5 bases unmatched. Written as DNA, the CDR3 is TGCGCCAGCAGCTTCAGGCGGGGGTACTACGAGCAGTACTTC. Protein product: CASSFRRGYYEQYF. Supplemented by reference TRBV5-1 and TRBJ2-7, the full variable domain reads KAGVTQTPRYLIKTRGQQVTLSCSPISGHRSVSWYQQTPGQGLQFLFEYFSETQRNKGNFPGRFSGRQFSNSRSEMNVSTLELGDSALYLCASSFRRGYYEQYFGPGTRLTVT.

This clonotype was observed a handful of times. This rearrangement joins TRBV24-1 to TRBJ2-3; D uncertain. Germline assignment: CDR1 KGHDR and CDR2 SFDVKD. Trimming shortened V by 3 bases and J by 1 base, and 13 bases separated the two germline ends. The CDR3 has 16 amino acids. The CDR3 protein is CATSDPRRSGTDTQYF. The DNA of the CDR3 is TGTGCCACCAGTGATCCCCGACGCAGTGGCACAGATACGCAGTATTTT.

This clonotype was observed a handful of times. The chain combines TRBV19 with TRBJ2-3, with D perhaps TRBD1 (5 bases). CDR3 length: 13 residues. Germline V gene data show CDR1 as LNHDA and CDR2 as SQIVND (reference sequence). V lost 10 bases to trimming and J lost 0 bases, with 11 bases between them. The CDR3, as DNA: TGTGCCACCAGGACAACTAGCACAGATACGCAGTATTTT. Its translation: CATRTTSTDTQYF.

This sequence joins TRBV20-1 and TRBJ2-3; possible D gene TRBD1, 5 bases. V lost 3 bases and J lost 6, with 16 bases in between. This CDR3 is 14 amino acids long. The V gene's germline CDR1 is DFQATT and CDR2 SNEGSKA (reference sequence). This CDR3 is CSARPQIPGDTQYF. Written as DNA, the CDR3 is TGCAGTGCTAGGCCCCAGATTCCAGGGGATACGCAGTATTTT.

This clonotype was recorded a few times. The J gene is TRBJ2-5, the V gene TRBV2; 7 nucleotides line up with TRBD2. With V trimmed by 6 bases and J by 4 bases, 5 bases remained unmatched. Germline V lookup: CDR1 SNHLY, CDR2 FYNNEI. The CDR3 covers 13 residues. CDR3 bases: TGTGCCAGCAGCGCGGGACTAAGAGAGACCCAGTACTTC. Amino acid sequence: CASSAGLRETQYF.

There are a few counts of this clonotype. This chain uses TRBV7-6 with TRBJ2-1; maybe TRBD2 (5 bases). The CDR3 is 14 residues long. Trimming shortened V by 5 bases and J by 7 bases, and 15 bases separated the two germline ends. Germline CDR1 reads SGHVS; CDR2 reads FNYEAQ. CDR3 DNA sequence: TGTGCCAGCAGCCTTAGCGACCTGGGGAATGAGCAGTTCTTC. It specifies CASSLSDLGNEQFF.

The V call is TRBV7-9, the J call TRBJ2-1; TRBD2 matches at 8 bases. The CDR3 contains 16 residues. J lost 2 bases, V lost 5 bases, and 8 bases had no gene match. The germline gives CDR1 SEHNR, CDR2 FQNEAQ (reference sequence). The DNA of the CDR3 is TGTGCCAGCAGCATCCCCCGGGGGGGGACCTACAATGAGCAGTTCTTC. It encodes CASSIPRGGTYNEQFF.

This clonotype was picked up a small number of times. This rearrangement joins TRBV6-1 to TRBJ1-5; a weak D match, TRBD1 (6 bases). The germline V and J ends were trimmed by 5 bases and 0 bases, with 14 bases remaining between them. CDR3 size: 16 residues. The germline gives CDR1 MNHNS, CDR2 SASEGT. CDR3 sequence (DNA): TGTGCCAGCAGTTTAATCGCAGGGGATAGCAATCAGCCCCAGCATTTT. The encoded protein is CASSLIAGDSNQPQHF.

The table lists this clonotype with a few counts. CDR3 protein: CATSDPTSGRQYF. Here the CDR3 DNA reads TGTGCCACCAGTGACCCCACTAGCGGGCGTCAGTACTTC. The chain uses TRBV24-1 and TRBJ2-4, with 9 nucleotides matching TRBD2. CDR1 is KGHDR, CDR2 SFDVKD, per germline. V gave up 4 bases and J gave up 12 bases; unmatched junction bases: 6. The CDR3 length is 13 residues.